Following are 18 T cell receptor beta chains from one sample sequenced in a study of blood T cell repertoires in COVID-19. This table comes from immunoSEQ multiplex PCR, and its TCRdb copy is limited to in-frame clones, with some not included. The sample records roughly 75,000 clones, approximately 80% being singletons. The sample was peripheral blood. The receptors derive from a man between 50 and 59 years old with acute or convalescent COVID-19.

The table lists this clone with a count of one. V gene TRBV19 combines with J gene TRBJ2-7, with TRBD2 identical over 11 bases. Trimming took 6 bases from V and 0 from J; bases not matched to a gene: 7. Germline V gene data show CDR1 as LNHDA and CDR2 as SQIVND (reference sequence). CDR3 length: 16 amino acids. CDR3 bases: TGTGCCAGTAGGGAGATAGCGGGAGGGAGCTCCTACGAGCAGTACTTC. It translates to CASREIAGGSSYEQYF.

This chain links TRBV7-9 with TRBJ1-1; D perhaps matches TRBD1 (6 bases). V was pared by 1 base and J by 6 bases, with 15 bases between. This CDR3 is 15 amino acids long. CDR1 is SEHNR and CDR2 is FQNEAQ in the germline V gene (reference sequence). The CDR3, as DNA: TGTGCCAGCAGCTTAGAGCACAGGGATTACTCTGAAGCTTTCTTT. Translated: CASSLEHRDYSEAFF. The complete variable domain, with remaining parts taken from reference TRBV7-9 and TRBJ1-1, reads DTGVSQNPRHKITKRGQNVTFRCDPISEHNRLYWYRQTLGQGPEFLTYFQNEAQLEKSRLLSDRFSAERPKGSFSTLEIQRTEQGDSAMYLCASSLEHRDYSEAFFGQGTRLTVV.

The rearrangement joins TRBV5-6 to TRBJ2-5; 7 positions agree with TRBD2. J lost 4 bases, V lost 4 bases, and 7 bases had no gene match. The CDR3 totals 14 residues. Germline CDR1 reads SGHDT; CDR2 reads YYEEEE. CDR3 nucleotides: TGTGCCAGCAGCGCCCAGGGCGGGGGAGAGACCCAGTACTTC. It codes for CASSAQGGGETQYF.

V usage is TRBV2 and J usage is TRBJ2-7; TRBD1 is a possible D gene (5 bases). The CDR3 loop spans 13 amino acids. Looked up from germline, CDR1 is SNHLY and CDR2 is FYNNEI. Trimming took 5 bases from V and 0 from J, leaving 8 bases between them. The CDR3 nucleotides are TGTGCCAGCAGTCGACAGAGCTCCTACGAGCAGTACTTC. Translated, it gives CASSRQSSYEQYF. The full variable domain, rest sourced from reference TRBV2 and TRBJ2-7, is EPEVTQTPSHQVTQMGQEVILRCVPISNHLYFYWYRQILGQKVEFLVSFYNNEISEKSEIFDDQFSVERPDGSNFTLKIRSTKLEDSAMYFCASSRQSSYEQYFGPGTRLTVT.

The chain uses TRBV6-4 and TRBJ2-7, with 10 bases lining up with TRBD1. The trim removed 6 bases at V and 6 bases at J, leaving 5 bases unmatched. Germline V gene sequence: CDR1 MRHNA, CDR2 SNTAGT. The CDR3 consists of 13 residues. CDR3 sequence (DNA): TGTGCCAGCAGCGTGGGACAGGGGTTCGAGCAGTACTTC. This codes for CASSVGQGFEQYF.

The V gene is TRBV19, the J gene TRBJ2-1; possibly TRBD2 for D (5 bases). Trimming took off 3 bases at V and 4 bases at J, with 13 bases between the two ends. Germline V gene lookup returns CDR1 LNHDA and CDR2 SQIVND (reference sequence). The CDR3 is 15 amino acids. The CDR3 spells CASSIGAVTYNEQFF. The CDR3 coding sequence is TGTGCCAGTAGTATCGGAGCGGTTACTTACAATGAGCAGTTCTTC.

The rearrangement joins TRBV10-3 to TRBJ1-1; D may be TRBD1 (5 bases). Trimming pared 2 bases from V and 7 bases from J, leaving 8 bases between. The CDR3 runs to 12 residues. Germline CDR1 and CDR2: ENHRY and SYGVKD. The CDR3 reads CAISERGYEAFF. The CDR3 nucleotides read TGTGCCATCAGTGAGAGGGGATATGAAGCTTTCTTT.

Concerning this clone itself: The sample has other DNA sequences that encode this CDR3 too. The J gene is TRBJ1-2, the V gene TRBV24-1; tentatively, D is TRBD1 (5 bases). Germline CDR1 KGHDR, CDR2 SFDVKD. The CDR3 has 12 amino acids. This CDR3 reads CAPLFARVGYTF. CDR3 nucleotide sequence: TGTGCACCTCTGTTCGCCAGGGTCGGCTACACCTTC.

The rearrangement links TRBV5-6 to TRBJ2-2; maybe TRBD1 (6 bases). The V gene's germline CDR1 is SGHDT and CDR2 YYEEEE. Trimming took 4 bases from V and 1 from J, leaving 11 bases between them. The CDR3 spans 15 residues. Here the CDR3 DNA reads TGTGCCAGCAGCCCACTGGACAGGAACACCGGGGAGCTGTTTTTT. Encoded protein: CASSPLDRNTGELFF.

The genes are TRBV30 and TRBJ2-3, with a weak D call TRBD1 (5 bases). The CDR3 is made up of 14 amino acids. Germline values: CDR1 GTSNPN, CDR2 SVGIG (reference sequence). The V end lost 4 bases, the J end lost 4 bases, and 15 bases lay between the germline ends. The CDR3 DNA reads TGTGCCTGGACGGCAGGGCTTACCCCAGATACGCAGTATTTT. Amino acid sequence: CAWTAGLTPDTQYF.

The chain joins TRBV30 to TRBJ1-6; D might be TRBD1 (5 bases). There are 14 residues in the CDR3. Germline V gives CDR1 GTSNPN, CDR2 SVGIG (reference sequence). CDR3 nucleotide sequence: TGTGCTCTAAATCCCGGGACTGAGGGCTCACCCCTCCACTTT. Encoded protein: CALNPGTEGSPLHF.

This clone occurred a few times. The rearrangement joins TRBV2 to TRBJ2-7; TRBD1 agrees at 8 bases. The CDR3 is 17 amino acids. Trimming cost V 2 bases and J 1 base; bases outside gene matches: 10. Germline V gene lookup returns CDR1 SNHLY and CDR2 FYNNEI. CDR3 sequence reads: CASSERTGPYLSYEQYF. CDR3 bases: TGTGCCAGCAGTGAAAGGACAGGGCCGTATTTGTCCTACGAGCAGTACTTC.

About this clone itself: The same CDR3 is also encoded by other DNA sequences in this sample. The CDR3, as DNA: TGCGCCAGCAGCTTGGCTAGCGGCGGAAATGAGCAGTTCTTC. Protein: CASSLASGGNEQFF. This chain links TRBV5-1 with TRBJ2-1, with 7 bases lining up with TRBD2. The CDR3 is 14 residues long. The germline gives CDR1 SGHRS, CDR2 YFSETQ. V lost 0 bases, J lost 7 bases, and 4 bases stayed unmatched. The entire variable domain, with the rest obtained from reference TRBV5-1 and TRBJ2-1, is as follows: KAGVTQTPRYLIKTRGQQVTLSCSPISGHRSVSWYQQTPGQGLQFLFEYFSETQRNKGNFPGRFSGRQFSNSRSEMNVSTLELGDSALYLCASSLASGGNEQFFGPGTRLTVL.

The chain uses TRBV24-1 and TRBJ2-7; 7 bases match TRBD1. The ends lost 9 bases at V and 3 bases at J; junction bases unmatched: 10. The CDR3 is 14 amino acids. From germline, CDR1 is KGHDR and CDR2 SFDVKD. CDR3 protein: CATETGTASYEQYF. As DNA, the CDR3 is TGTGCCACCGAAACCGGGACAGCCAGCTACGAGCAGTACTTC.

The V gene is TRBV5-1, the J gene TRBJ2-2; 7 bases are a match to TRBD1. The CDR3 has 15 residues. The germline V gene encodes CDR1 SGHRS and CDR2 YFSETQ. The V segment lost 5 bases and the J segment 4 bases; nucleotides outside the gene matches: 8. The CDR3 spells CASRPTGVGTGELFF. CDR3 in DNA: TGCGCCAGCAGGCCCACAGGGGTCGGCACCGGGGAGCTGTTTTTT.

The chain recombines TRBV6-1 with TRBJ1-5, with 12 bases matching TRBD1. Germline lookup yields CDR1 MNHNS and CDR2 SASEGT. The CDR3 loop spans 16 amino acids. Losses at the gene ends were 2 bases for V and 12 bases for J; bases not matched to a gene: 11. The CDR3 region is CASSERVGQGAAIQHF. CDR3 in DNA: TGTGCCAGCAGTGAAAGGGTGGGACAGGGGGCAGCAATCCAGCATTTT.

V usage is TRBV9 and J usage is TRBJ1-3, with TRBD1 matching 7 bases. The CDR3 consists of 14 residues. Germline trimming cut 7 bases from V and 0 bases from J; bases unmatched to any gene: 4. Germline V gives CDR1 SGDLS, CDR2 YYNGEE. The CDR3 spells CASRGTASGNTIYF. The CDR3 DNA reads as TGTGCCAGCCGAGGGACAGCCTCTGGAAACACCATATATTTT.

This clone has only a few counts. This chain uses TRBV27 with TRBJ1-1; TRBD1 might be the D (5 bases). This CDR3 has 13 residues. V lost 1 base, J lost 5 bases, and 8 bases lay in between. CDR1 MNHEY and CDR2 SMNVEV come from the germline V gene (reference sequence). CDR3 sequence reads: CASSLFRETEAFF. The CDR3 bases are TGTGCCAGCAGTTTATTCAGGGAAACTGAAGCTTTCTTT.